The 9 T cell receptor beta chains below come from one sample, sequenced in a study of T-cell reconstitution after alpha-beta-depleted transplantation in children. As it was prepared, the TCRbeta library received unique molecular identifiers. TCRdb passed the PCR reads through MiXCR, listing each CDR3 protein once. The top ten clones hold 27% of a sample with about 470,000 distinct CDR3 sequences, 43% of them seen once. The starting material was PBMCs, obtained before TCRalphabeta/CD19-depleted stem cell transplant. The receptors come from a girl aged 2-9 years with aplastic anemia, due to receive a stem cell transplant.

This clonotype showed up many times. This chain uses TRBV6-5 with TRBJ2-2, with TRBD2 as a possible D gene (6 bases). In germline, CDR1 is MNHEY, CDR2 SVGAGI. V was pared by 7 bases and J by 7 bases, with 10 bases between. This CDR3 is built from 12 residues. Here the CDR3 DNA reads TGTGCCAGCAACAAGGGAGGCGGGGAGCTGTTTTTT. It yields the protein CASNKGGGELFF.

This sequence joins TRBV7-9 and TRBJ2-1; D is unresolved. CDR1 is SEHNR and CDR2 is FQNEAQ in the germline V gene (reference sequence). CDR3 length: 13 amino acids. The ends were cut back, 0 bases at V and 5 bases at J, with 5 bases in the middle. CDR3 nucleotides: TGTGCCAGCAGCTTAGCCTCGAACAATGAGCAGTTCTTC. Its protein product is CASSLASNNEQFF.

This sequence joins TRBV29-1 and TRBJ2-5, with a weak D call TRBD1 (6 bases). Germline V lookup: CDR1 SQVTM, CDR2 ANQGSEA. Trimming removed 1 base at V and 1 base at J, with 13 bases between. CDR3 length: 15 amino acids. CDR3 protein: CSVEGIRGFQETQYF. The CDR3 nucleotides are TGCAGCGTTGAAGGAATCAGGGGCTTCCAAGAGACCCAGTACTTC.

The chain couples TRBV28 to TRBJ2-1, with 8 bases lining up with TRBD1. The CDR3 is made up of 13 amino acids. V lost 5 bases, J lost 9 bases, and 6 bases stayed unmatched. In germline, CDR1 is MDHEN, CDR2 SYDVKM. The CDR3 nucleotides are TGTGCCAGCAGTAACGACAGGGGCCGTGAGCAGTTCTTC. This translates into CASSNDRGREQFF. Together with reference TRBV28 and TRBJ2-1, the CDR3 gives the full variable domain: DVKVTQSSRYLVKRTGEKVFLECVQDMDHENMFWYRQDPGLGLRLIYFSYDVKMKEKGDIPEGYSVSREKKERFSLILESASTNQTSMYLCASSNDRGREQFFGPGTRLTVL.

This clonotype was counted ten times or more. The rearrangement links TRBV20-1 to TRBJ2-1; 11 nucleotides match TRBD2. Germline V gene lookup returns CDR1 DFQATT and CDR2 SNEGSKA (reference sequence). This CDR3 has 15 amino acids. Trimming at V came to 0 bases and at J to 9 bases, leaving 7 bases not matched to a gene. The CDR3 loop is CSARDSLAGAPEQFF. CDR3 nucleotides: TGCAGTGCTAGAGATTCACTAGCGGGAGCCCCTGAGCAGTTCTTC.

The rearrangement uses TRBV29-1 and TRBJ2-3, with D possibly TRBD1 on 6 matching bases. V was shortened by 3 bases and J by 0 bases, with 10 bases between the two germline ends. CDR3 size: 14 residues. Germline V CDR1 and CDR2: SQVTM, ANQGSEA. CDR3 sequence: CSVDTGRSTDTQYF. The CDR3, as DNA: TGCAGCGTTGATACAGGGCGAAGCACAGATACGCAGTATTTT.

This sequence joins TRBV3-1 and TRBJ2-1; TRBD2 matches at 14 bases. The ends lost 4 bases at V and 4 bases at J; junction bases unmatched: 9. Germline loops: CDR1 LGHDT, CDR2 YNNKEL (reference sequence). CDR3 size: 18 residues. The DNA of the CDR3 is TGTGCCAGCAGCCCAGCCCGGACTAGCGGGAGGATGTACAATGAGCAGTTCTTC. As protein: CASSPARTSGRMYNEQFF.

The chain uses TRBV27 and TRBJ2-2, with TRBD2 matching 12 bases. Germline-derived CDR1 and CDR2 are MNHEY and SMNVEV (reference sequence). The CDR3 is made up of 18 amino acids. J was trimmed by 0 bases and V by 5 bases; bases with no gene match: 7. The CDR3 protein is CASSPLAGGSPNTGELFF. The CDR3 DNA sequence: TGTGCCAGCAGTCCCCTAGCGGGAGGGTCCCCGAACACCGGGGAGCTGTTTTTT.

The V call is TRBV30, the J call TRBJ2-3, with TRBD2 identical over 15 bases. Germline CDR1 is GTSNPN and CDR2 is SVGIG (reference sequence). The ends lost 5 bases at V and 4 bases at J; junction bases unmatched: 1. This CDR3 has 14 residues. The CDR3 sequence is CAWGLAGGADTQYF. In nucleotides, the CDR3 is TGTGCCTGGGGACTAGCGGGAGGGGCAGATACGCAGTATTTT.